Included here is one TCR beta chain sequence, with context. CDR1 and CDR2 (germline): ENHRY, SYGVKD. The CDR3 runs to 15 residues. V shed 6 bases and J 4 bases; nucleotides not matched to a gene: 9. The data stem from a study of beta chain features in type 1 diabetes. As every portion of the isolated RNA was reverse transcribed, the sequencing read expressed TCRB transcripts. The repertoire was sequenced with immunoSEQ multiplex PCR; TCRdb's copy has only in-frame clones and lacks some. The table shows 120,000 to 150,000 clones, with approximately 52% occurring only once. The clonotype was recovered from a man between 18 and 35 years old in good health. The chain couples TRBV10-3 to TRBJ1-2; TRBD1 agrees at 9 bases. What was sequenced was Tregs from blood. The CDR3 sequence: CAISEPGTGSYGYTF. In nucleotides, the CDR3 is TGTGCCATCAGCGAACCCGGGACAGGGAGCTATGGCTACACCTTC.